Below, 13 T cell receptor beta chains from the same sample are listed, as sequenced in a study of metastatic and nonmetastatic thyroid tumors. Thyroid surgery was preceded by no treatment in any patient. TCRdb re-called clones via MiXCR from the PCR reads. The repertoire has 20,000 or so clones, under 35% of them found once; the top ten carry around 5.8%. The sample was blood. These TCRs come from a female donor with papillary thyroid cancer or a benign thyroid nodule (not recorded which). Some clones in this sample may be carry-over from other donors' samples.

The genes are TRBV27 and TRBJ1-5; no firm D call. Germline V gives CDR1 MNHEY, CDR2 SMNVEV (reference sequence). The CDR3 runs 15 residues. V lost 5 bases to trimming and J lost 4 bases, with 15 bases between them. CDR3 nucleotide sequence: TGTGCCAGCAGTCTCTCCCACGGTACGAATCAGCCCCAGCATTTT. This codes for CASSLSHGTNQPQHF.

Regarding this clone: This may be a read error, as it is one base from a much larger clone. The chain combines TRBV7-9 with TRBJ2-5; D remains unclear. Germline assignment: CDR1 SEHNR and CDR2 FQNEAQ (reference sequence). The CDR3 has 14 amino acids. For the CDR3, the DNA is TGTGCCAGCATCTTAGGGTCAGCGAAAGAGACCCAGTACTTC. This translates into CASILGSAKETQYF. The full variable domain, completed using reference TRBV7-9 and TRBJ2-5, is DTGVSQNPRHKITKRGQNVTFRCDPISEHNRLYWYRQTLGQGPEFLTYFQNEAQLEKSRLLSDRFSAERPKGSFSTLEIQRTEQGDSAMYLCASILGSAKETQYFGPGTRLLVL.

This clone was detected many times. The chain combines TRBV7-2 with TRBJ2-4; 12 bases fit TRBD2. Germline CDR1 is SGHTA and CDR2 is FQGNSA. V trimming: 5 bases; J trimming: 9 bases; junction bases outside the gene matches: 11. This CDR3 spans 16 amino acids. The CDR3 loop reads CASSHGLAGTGGIQYF. CDR3 DNA: TGTGCCAGCAGCCACGGACTAGCGGGAACGGGAGGCATTCAGTACTTC.

This clone is medium-sized (0.01 to 0.1%) within its sample. The rearrangement links TRBV6-1 to TRBJ1-6, with D hard to call. Germline CDR1 MNHNS, CDR2 SASEGT. V shed 5 bases and J shed 10 bases, with 15 bases lying between them. The CDR3 covers 14 residues. The CDR3 DNA sequence: TGTGCCAGCAGTTTACGCGACCAACAATCACCCCTCCACTTT. Protein product: CASSLRDQQSPLHF.

The chain is built from TRBV11-2 and TRBJ2-1; no clear D. Germline lookup yields CDR1 SGHAT and CDR2 FQNNGV. The V gene lost 1 base and the J gene lost 2 bases, with 12 bases spanning the gap. The CDR3 contains 16 residues. The CDR3: CASSLGYSDPYNEQFF. CDR3 in DNA: TGTGCCAGCAGCTTAGGGTATTCGGACCCCTACAATGAGCAGTTCTTC. The full variable domain, completed using reference TRBV11-2 and TRBJ2-1, is EAGVAQSPRYKIIEKRQSVAFWCNPISGHATLYWYQQILGQGPKLLIQFQNNGVVDDSQLPKDRFSAERLKGVDSTLKIQPAKLEDSAVYLCASSLGYSDPYNEQFFGPGTRLTVL.

The chain links TRBV12-5 to TRBJ1-1, with D tentatively TRBD1 (6 bases). Germline CDR1 is LGHNT and CDR2 is FRNRAP. V shed 7 bases and J shed 4 bases, with 13 bases lying between them. This CDR3 has 13 residues. DNA for the CDR3: TGTGCTAGTGCCTCACAGGGTACCACTGAAGCTTTCTTT. It specifies CASASQGTTEAFF.

This clone was detected ten times or more. V is TRBV9 and J is TRBJ1-3; maybe TRBD1 (5 bases). Germline values: CDR1 SGDLS, CDR2 YYNGEE. The V end lost 0 bases, the J end lost 2 bases, and 12 bases lay between the germline ends. This CDR3 region has 16 residues. The CDR3 DNA reads as TGTGCCAGCAGCGTAGGACTCACAGGCGCTGGAAACACCATATATTTT. This sequence encodes CASSVGLTGAGNTIYF.

This clone was seen many times. V and J are TRBV7-8 and TRBJ2-2; 12 bases line up with TRBD2. CDR1 SGHVS and CDR2 FQNEAQ come from the germline V gene. This CDR3 contains 17 residues. The V and J ends lost 5 bases and 6 bases, in that order; junction bases with no gene match: 10. The CDR3 sequence: CASSGRLAGDFPGELFF. CDR3 bases: TGTGCCAGCAGCGGGAGACTAGCGGGAGACTTCCCCGGGGAGCTGTTTTTT. The complete variable domain, with remaining parts taken from reference TRBV7-8 and TRBJ2-2, reads GAGVSQSPRYKVAKRGQDVALRCDPISGHVSLFWYQQALGQGPEFLTYFQNEAQLDKSGLPSDRFFAERPEGSVSTLKIQRTQQEDSAVYLCASSGRLAGDFPGELFFGEGSRLTVL.

This clone was seen ten or more times. The chain carries TRBV11-3 and TRBJ1-3; D is undetermined. In germline, CDR1 is SGHNT, CDR2 YENEEA. The V end was cut by 2 bases, the J end by 7 bases, with 6 bases between. CDR3 size: 12 residues. CDR3 protein: CASSLTENTIYF. As DNA, the CDR3 is TGTGCCAGCAGCTTAACAGAGAACACCATATATTTT.

This clone was seen many times. This chain joins TRBV3-1 and TRBJ2-3; D is uncertain. The CDR3 totals 15 residues. The V and J ends lost 1 base and 5 bases respectively, with 13 bases between them. CDR1 is LGHDT, CDR2 YNNKEL, per germline (reference sequence). The CDR3 reads CASSQGQNRRDTQYF. As DNA, the CDR3 is TGTGCCAGCAGCCAAGGGCAGAACCGCCGAGATACGCAGTATTTT.

This sequence joins TRBV5-1 and TRBJ2-2; possible D gene TRBD2, 6 bases. Germline CDR1 SGHRS, CDR2 YFSETQ. The CDR3 has 17 residues. The V gene lost 4 bases and the J gene lost 5 bases, with 21 bases spanning the gap. The CDR3 region has the DNA TGCGCCAGCAGCGACGCTCTGAGCAGGACTAATACCGGGGAGCTGTTTTTT. Translation gives CASSDALSRTNTGELFF.

This clone was found many times. This rearrangement joins TRBV20-1 to TRBJ2-5; perhaps TRBD1 as D (6 bases). Looked up from germline, CDR1 is DFQATT and CDR2 is SNEGSKA (reference sequence). Trimming stripped 6 bases from V and 2 bases from J, with 10 bases between. CDR3 size: 12 residues. The CDR3 region is CSADDRQETQYF. CDR3 nucleotides: TGCAGTGCAGACGACAGGCAAGAGACCCAGTACTTC.

This clone was detected many times. This chain connects TRBV14 to TRBJ2-1; D may be TRBD2 (6 bases). V was trimmed by 6 bases and J by 2 bases, leaving 17 bases between them. The germline gives CDR1 SGHDN, CDR2 FVKESK. This CDR3 is 16 amino acids long. The CDR3 loop reads CASSPPGDLTYNEQFF. The CDR3 coding sequence is TGTGCCAGCAGTCCGCCGGGGGACCTGACCTACAATGAGCAGTTCTTC.